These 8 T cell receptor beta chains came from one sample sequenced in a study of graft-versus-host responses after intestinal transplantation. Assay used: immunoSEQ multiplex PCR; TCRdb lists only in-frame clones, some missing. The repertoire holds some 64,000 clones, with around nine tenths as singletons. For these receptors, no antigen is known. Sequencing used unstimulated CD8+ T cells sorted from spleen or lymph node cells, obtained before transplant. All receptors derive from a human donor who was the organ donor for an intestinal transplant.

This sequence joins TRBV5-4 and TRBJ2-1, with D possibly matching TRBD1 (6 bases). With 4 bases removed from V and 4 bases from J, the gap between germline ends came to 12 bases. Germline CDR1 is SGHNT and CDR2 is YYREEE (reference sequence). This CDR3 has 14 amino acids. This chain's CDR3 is CASSDWTEYNEQFF. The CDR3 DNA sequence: TGTGCCAGCAGCGATTGGACAGAGTACAATGAGCAGTTCTTC.

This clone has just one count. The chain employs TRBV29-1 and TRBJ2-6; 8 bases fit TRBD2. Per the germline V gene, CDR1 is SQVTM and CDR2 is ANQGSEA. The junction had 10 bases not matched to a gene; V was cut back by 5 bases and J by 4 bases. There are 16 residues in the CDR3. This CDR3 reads CSVRWREAGGANVLTF. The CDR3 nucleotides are TGCAGCGTTCGTTGGCGGGAGGCGGGGGGGGCCAACGTCCTGACTTTC.

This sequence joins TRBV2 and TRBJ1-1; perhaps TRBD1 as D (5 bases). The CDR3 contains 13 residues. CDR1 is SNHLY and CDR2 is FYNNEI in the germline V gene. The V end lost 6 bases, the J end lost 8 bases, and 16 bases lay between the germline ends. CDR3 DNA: TGTGCCAGCAGGACCGCCGGAGACAGAGAAGCTTTCTTT. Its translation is CASRTAGDREAFF.

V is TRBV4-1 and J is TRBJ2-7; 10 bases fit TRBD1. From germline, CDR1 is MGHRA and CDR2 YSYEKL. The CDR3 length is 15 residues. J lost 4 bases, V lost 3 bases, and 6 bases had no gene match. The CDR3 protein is CASSHTGTGEYEQYF. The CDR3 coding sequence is TGCGCCAGCAGCCACACCGGGACAGGGGAATACGAGCAGTACTTC.

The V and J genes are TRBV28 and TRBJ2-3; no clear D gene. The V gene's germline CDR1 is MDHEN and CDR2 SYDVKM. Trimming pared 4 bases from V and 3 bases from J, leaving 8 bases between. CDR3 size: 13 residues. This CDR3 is CASSSSVTDTQYF. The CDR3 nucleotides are TGTGCCAGCAGTTCGAGTGTAACAGATACGCAGTATTTT. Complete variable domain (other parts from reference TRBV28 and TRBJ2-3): DVKVTQSSRYLVKRTGEKVFLECVQDMDHENMFWYRQDPGLGLRLIYFSYDVKMKEKGDIPEGYSVSREKKERFSLILESASTNQTSMYLCASSSSVTDTQYFGPGTRLTVL.

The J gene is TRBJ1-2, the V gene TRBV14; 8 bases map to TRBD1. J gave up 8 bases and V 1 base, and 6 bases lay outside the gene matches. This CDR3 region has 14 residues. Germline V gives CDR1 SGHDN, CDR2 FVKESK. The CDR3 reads CASSQARTGWGYTF. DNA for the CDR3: TGTGCCAGCAGCCAAGCCAGGACAGGGTGGGGCTACACCTTC.

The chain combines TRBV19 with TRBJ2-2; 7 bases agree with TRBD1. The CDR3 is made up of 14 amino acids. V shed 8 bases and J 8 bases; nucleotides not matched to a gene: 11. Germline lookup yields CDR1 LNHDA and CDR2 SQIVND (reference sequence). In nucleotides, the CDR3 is TGTGCCAGTTTCCAGGGGGAGAGCGGTGGGGAGCTGTTTTTT. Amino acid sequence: CASFQGESGGELFF.

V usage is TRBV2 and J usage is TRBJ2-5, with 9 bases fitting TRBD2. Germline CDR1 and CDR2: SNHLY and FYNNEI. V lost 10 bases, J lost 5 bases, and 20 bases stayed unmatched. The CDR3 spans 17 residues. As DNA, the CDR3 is TGTGCCATCCTCACAGAATGGGCTAGCGGGATGTTGGAGACCCAGTACTTC. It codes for CAILTEWASGMLETQYF.